The table lists the clone carrying this T cell receptor (beta chain) with many counts. CDR3 size: 14 residues. Germline V gene lookup returns CDR1 SGHTA and CDR2 FQGNSA. V was pared by 5 bases and J by 2 bases, with 12 bases between. A unique molecular identifier was attached to every TCR cDNA molecule. TCRdb passed the 5' RACE reads through MiXCR, listing each CDR3 protein once. The sample yields about 12,000 distinct CDR3 sequences, less than 15% seen once. Time point of the sample: sample taken at primary tumor resection. The sequenced material consisted of unsorted whole RNA from tumor, nontumor lung or frozen PBMC. The cohort: approximately 74 early-stage, untreated non-small cell lung cancer patients. The data stem from a study of spatial heterogeneity in lung cancer. In the study overall: Detection consistently yielded more beta chains than alpha chains. Every unique TCR and UMI combination, on average, appeared more than ten times in raw reads.

This chain links TRBV7-2 with TRBJ1-1; D not resolved. This TCR was recovered from a male donor with early-stage non-small cell lung cancer. The sequencing used PBMCs, collected at surgery. The chain's CDR3 is CASSKRLGNTEAFF. CDR3 bases: TGTGCCAGCAGCAAACGTTTGGGAAACACTGAAGCTTTCTTT.